A single sample is the source of the 9 T cell receptor beta chains below, sequenced in a study of cytomegalovirus exposure and HLA in healthy donors. The PCR was carried out with 60 Vbeta primers and 13 Jbeta primers. TCRdb keeps only in-frame clones here, not all; method: immunoSEQ multiplex PCR. In the table there are fewer than 150,000 clones, 73% of which are singletons. Sequencing was done on a sample of PBMCs. These TCRs come from a human donor in good health.

This clone was counted only a few times. This chain connects TRBV27 to TRBJ1-2; D is unresolved. Trimming cost V 0 bases and J 7 bases, with 15 bases left between them. The germline CDR1 and CDR2 sequences are MNHEY and SMNVEV (reference sequence). CDR3 length: 15 amino acids. CDR3 protein: CASSLSLVGLGGYTF. For the CDR3, the DNA is TGTGCCAGCAGTTTATCCCTTGTTGGGCTCGGTGGCTACACCTTC.

This rearrangement joins TRBV20-1 to TRBJ1-2, with D uncertain. Trimming took 3 bases from V and 3 from J, leaving 5 bases between them. Germline CDR1 and CDR2: DFQATT and SNEGSKA (reference sequence). The CDR3 is 11 amino acids. The chain's CDR3 is CSARRYYGYTF. CDR3 coding DNA: TGCAGTGCTAGGCGGTACTATGGCTACACCTTC.

This clone was picked up one time. The J gene is TRBJ1-4, the V gene TRBV2, with D unresolved. CDR1 and CDR2 from the germline V gene are SNHLY and FYNNEI. The CDR3 sequence is 13 residues long. Trimming removed 7 bases at V and 3 bases at J, with 9 bases between. The CDR3 region is CASTNGPNEKLFF. The CDR3 bases are TGTGCCAGCACGAATGGGCCTAATGAAAAACTGTTTTTT.

This clone turned up a few times. This sequence joins TRBV28 and TRBJ2-1, with 7 bases aligning to TRBD1. The CDR3 is 18 amino acids. Per the germline V gene, CDR1 is MDHEN and CDR2 is SYDVKM. V lost 2 bases to trimming and J lost 4 bases; unmatched junction nucleotides: 14. DNA of the CDR3: TGTGCCAGCAGTTTAATTCAATTGTGGGACAGTGAGTACAATGAGCAGTTCTTC. Encoded protein: CASSLIQLWDSEYNEQFF.

The V and J genes are TRBV7-2 and TRBJ2-3; 10 bases align to TRBD2. With 4 bases clipped from V and 6 bases from J, the junction kept 10 bases outside the gene matches. Germline-derived CDR1 and CDR2 are SGHTA and FQGNSA. The CDR3 spans 16 residues. CDR3 nucleotides: TGTGCCAGCAGCTCCCGGCTAGCGGGGGACCTGGATACGCAGTATTTT. It specifies CASSSRLAGDLDTQYF.

The J gene is TRBJ2-3, the V gene TRBV5-4; 10 bases are shared with TRBD2. V lost 4 bases, J lost 0 bases, and 5 bases stayed unmatched. Germline V gene sequence: CDR1 SGHNT, CDR2 YYREEE (reference sequence). There are 16 residues in the CDR3. Here the CDR3 DNA reads TGTGCCAGCAGCAAAGGGACTAGCGCTAGCACAGATACGCAGTATTTT. It is translated as CASSKGTSASTDTQYF.

This clone was observed a few times. The chain recombines TRBV2 with TRBJ1-5; TRBD1 aligns across 8 bases. The trim removed 6 bases at V and 0 bases at J, leaving 4 bases unmatched. This CDR3 comprises 15 residues. Per the germline V gene, CDR1 is SNHLY and CDR2 is FYNNEI. In DNA form, the CDR3 reads TGTGCCAGCAGGCGGACAGGGTATAGCAATCAGCCCCAGCATTTT. Encoded protein: CASRRTGYSNQPQHF.

The rearrangement uses TRBV5-4 and TRBJ2-2; 8 bases line up with TRBD1. Germline CDR1 reads SGHNT; CDR2 reads YYREEE (reference sequence). The CDR3 sequence is 15 residues long. V was clipped by 2 bases and J by 1 base; unmatched bases: 1. Written as DNA, the CDR3 is TGTGCCAGCAGCTTTGGGACAGGGAACACCGGGGAGCTGTTTTTT. This encodes CASSFGTGNTGELFF.

Of note for this clone: The junction shows a germline mismatch at one end, possibly a read error. The rearrangement joins TRBV7-9 to TRBJ2-3; TRBD2 is a possible D gene (6 bases). The CDR3 runs 13 residues. Germline values: CDR1 SEHNR, CDR2 FQNEAQ (reference sequence). As DNA, the CDR3 is TGTGCCAGCAGTTTAGGGACTCCTAATACGCAGTATTTT. It is translated as CASSLGTPNTQYF.